Below, 22 T cell receptor beta chains from the same sample are listed, as sequenced in a study of human T cells and chemical hapten exposure. Sequencing started from total RNA isolated from unfractionated whole blood. TCRdb re-derived calls from the 5' RACE reads in MiXCR, one entry per CDR3 protein. Of 110,000 to 150,000 distinct CDR3 sequences in the sample, roughly 4% were seen once. These receptors were taken from a female donor in good health.

V usage is TRBV7-2 and J usage is TRBJ1-3; D not certain. Germline-derived CDR1 and CDR2 are SGHTA and FQGNSA. V was shortened by 5 bases and J by 10 bases, with 15 bases between the two germline ends. The CDR3 is made up of 13 amino acids. Here the CDR3 DNA reads TGTGCCAGCAGCCCCCGCCGTATGAGTACCATATATTTT. It translates to CASSPRRMSTIYF.

Remarks on this clonotype: The junction does not match germline at one end; this may be a read error. The genes are TRBV19 and TRBJ1-2, with 8 bases lining up with TRBD1. The CDR3 spans 17 residues. In germline, CDR1 is LNHDA, CDR2 SQIVND (reference sequence). For the CDR3, the DNA is TGTGCCAGTAGTGACCTCCGAATGGGACAGGCGTACTATGGCGACACCTTC. Residues: CASSDLRMGQAYYGDTF. Combining the CDR3 with reference TRBV19 and TRBJ1-2 gives the whole variable domain DGGITQSPKYLFRKEGQNVTLSCEQNLNHDAMYWYRQDPGQGLRLIYYSQIVNDFQKGDIAEGYSVSREKKESFPLTVTSAQKNPTAFYLCASSDLRMGQAYYGDTFGSGTRLTVV.

This clonotype was picked up many times. The chain employs TRBV7-9 and TRBJ2-2; D is possibly TRBD2 (5 bases). Per the germline V gene, CDR1 is SEHNR and CDR2 is FQNEAQ (reference sequence). The V and J ends lost 5 bases and 0 bases respectively, with 16 bases between them. This CDR3 has 17 amino acids. The CDR3 region is CASSIRTGNSNTGELFF. CDR3 DNA: TGTGCCAGCAGCATAAGGACGGGGAATTCGAACACCGGGGAGCTGTTTTTT. Based on the CDR3 plus reference TRBV7-9 and TRBJ2-2, the full variable domain is DTGVSQNPRHKITKRGQNVTFRCDPISEHNRLYWYRQTLGQGPEFLTYFQNEAQLEKSRLLSDRFSAERPKGSFSTLEIQRTEQGDSAMYLCASSIRTGNSNTGELFFGEGSRLTVL.

This clonotype was seen many times. The chain is built from TRBV5-1 and TRBJ2-1; 10 positions agree with TRBD1. V lost 5 bases, J lost 9 bases, and 11 bases stayed unmatched. Germline V lookup: CDR1 SGHRS, CDR2 YFSETQ. The CDR3 has 15 amino acids. The CDR3 bases are TGCGCCAGCAGAGCATCCGGGACAGGGGTGACTGAGCAGTTCTTC. Translated: CASRASGTGVTEQFF.

The chain carries TRBV7-9 and TRBJ2-1, with 10 bases aligning to TRBD2. The CDR3 loop spans 16 amino acids. CDR1 and CDR2 from the germline V gene are SEHNR and FQNEAQ (reference sequence). V lost 5 bases, J lost 5 bases, and 9 bases stayed unmatched. The chain's CDR3 is CASSPPGLAGDNEQFF. DNA for the CDR3: TGTGCCAGCAGCCCCCCGGGGCTAGCGGGGGACAATGAGCAGTTCTTC.

This clonotype was recorded a few times. J is TRBJ2-2 and V is TRBV2; 7 nucleotides line up with TRBD2. This CDR3 contains 13 residues. Trimming removed 10 bases from V and 1 base from J; junction bases left unmatched: 3. Germline V gene data show CDR1 as SNHLY and CDR2 as FYNNEI. The CDR3 bases are TGTGCCACCTCTAGCGGGAACACCGGGGAGCTGTTTTTT. Its protein product is CATSSGNTGELFF.

This clonotype was counted ten times or more. The chain employs TRBV6-2 or TRBV6-3 and TRBJ1-2; maybe TRBD1 (6 bases). Germline V gene sequence: CDR1 MNHEY, CDR2 SVGEGT. V was pared by 7 bases and J by 0 bases, with 24 bases between. The CDR3 loop spans 18 amino acids. CDR3 nucleotide sequence: TGTGCCAGCATCAACCCCGGAACAGGGCACAGGACTAACTATGGCTACACCTTC. This encodes CASINPGTGHRTNYGYTF.

This clonotype was recorded at least ten times. The CDR3 DNA reads as TGTGCCAGCAGCCCCGAAGGGGGGCAAAAACTGTTTTTT. The encoded protein is CASSPEGGQKLFF. This chain uses TRBV9 with TRBJ1-4; TRBD1 is a possible D gene (6 bases). Germline values: CDR1 SGDLS, CDR2 YYNGEE. Between the trimmed V and J ends, which lost 4 bases and 9 bases, there was a span of 13 bases. This CDR3 is built from 13 residues.

This clonotype was detected many times. This chain uses TRBV5-1 with TRBJ1-2; no clear D. CDR1 and CDR2 (germline): SGHRS, YFSETQ. With 1 base removed from V and 4 bases from J, the gap between germline ends came to 14 bases. The CDR3 is 15 residues long. The CDR3 protein is CASSLSGVFTYGYTF. The CDR3 region has the DNA TGCGCCAGCAGCTTGAGCGGGGTATTCACCTATGGCTACACCTTC.

This clonotype showed up many times. V usage is TRBV6-1 and J usage is TRBJ1-3; possibly TRBD1 for D (6 bases). CDR1 and CDR2 from the germline V gene are MNHNS and SASEGT. The V end lost 4 bases, the J end lost 1 base, and 17 bases lay between the germline ends. This CDR3 contains 17 residues. The DNA for the CDR3 is TGTGCCAGCAGTGCGTTGACAGGCGGCTCTTCTGGAAACACCATATATTTT. As protein: CASSALTGGSSGNTIYF.

This clonotype was counted many times. The chain carries TRBV7-9 and TRBJ1-5; D gene uncertain. The length of the CDR3 is 16 residues. V gave up 1 base and J gave up 2 bases, with 12 bases separating them. Germline V CDR1 and CDR2: SEHNR, FQNEAQ (reference sequence). CDR3 DNA: TGTGCCAGCAGCTTAGGGCTTGGAAATCGCAATCAGCCCCAGCATTTT. Translating gives CASSLGLGNRNQPQHF.

There are many counts of this clonotype. The chain is built from TRBV12-3 or TRBV12-4 and TRBJ1-2, with 8 positions matching TRBD1. The V segment lost 3 bases and the J segment 6 bases; nucleotides outside the gene matches: 3. This CDR3 has 13 amino acids. CDR3 nucleotides: TGTGCCAGCAGTTTGGGACAGGCGCATGGCTACACCTTC. Translation gives CASSLGQAHGYTF.

Ten or more counts support this clonotype. The chain is built from TRBV18 and TRBJ1-4; weak D call: TRBD1 (5 bases). Germline-derived CDR1 and CDR2 are KGHSH and LQKENI. The germline V and J ends were trimmed by 4 bases and 5 bases, with 14 bases remaining between them. The CDR3 totals 15 residues. The CDR3 sequence: CASSLTTAPNEKLFF. For the CDR3, the DNA is TGTGCCAGCTCACTTACGACAGCACCAAATGAAAAACTGTTTTTT.

This clonotype was recorded at least ten times. This chain links TRBV7-9 with TRBJ1-4; D unclear. The CDR3 is 15 amino acids. The V and J ends lost 3 bases and 0 bases respectively, with 8 bases between them. In germline, CDR1 is SEHNR, CDR2 FQNEAQ (reference sequence). The CDR3 nucleotides read TGTGCCAGCAGCTTTCCCATGGCAACTAATGAAAAACTGTTTTTT. It specifies CASSFPMATNEKLFF.

This clonotype came up many times. The V and J genes are TRBV20-1 and TRBJ1-6; 9 nucleotides align to TRBD1. Germline lookup yields CDR1 DFQATT and CDR2 SNEGSKA (reference sequence). After removal of 6 bases from V and 11 bases from J, the junction contained 14 bases not matched to a gene. CDR3 size: 15 residues. The CDR3 sequence: CSAFLQGAEFAPLHF. In nucleotides, the CDR3 is TGCAGTGCCTTCCTACAGGGGGCTGAGTTCGCACCCCTCCACTTT.

This clonotype was counted at least ten times. CDR3 DNA: TGTGCCAGCAGTTACAGGGGAAGACAGCGGGGGCGCACAGATACGCAGTATTTT. Protein: CASSYRGRQRGRTDTQYF. J is TRBJ2-3 and V is TRBV6-5, with TRBD2 identical over 8 bases. This CDR3 is 18 amino acids long. V was clipped by 2 bases and J by 1 base; unmatched bases: 11. Germline CDR1 reads MNHEY; CDR2 reads SVGAGI.

This clonotype showed up many times. J is TRBJ1-2 and V is TRBV7-2, with D perhaps TRBD1 (5 bases). Germline V lookup: CDR1 SGHTA, CDR2 FQGNSA. The CDR3 loop spans 15 amino acids. With 0 bases removed from V and 8 bases from J, the gap between germline ends came to 16 bases. The CDR3 nucleotides read TGTGCCAGCAGCTTAGCTCCGGGGACTTGGGGAGGCTACACCTTC. This gives the protein CASSLAPGTWGGYTF.

This clonotype was observed at least ten times. The V call is TRBV5-1, the J call TRBJ2-5; 7 bases align to TRBD2. This CDR3 spans 14 amino acids. Losses at the gene ends were 1 base for V and 3 bases for J; bases not matched to a gene: 3. Germline V gene data show CDR1 as SGHRS and CDR2 as YFSETQ. The CDR3 DNA reads TGCGCCAGCAGCTTGACTAGCGACAAAGAGACCCAGTACTTC. This sequence encodes CASSLTSDKETQYF.

This clonotype was seen a few times. This chain joins TRBV14 and TRBJ2-2; TRBD2 might be the D (5 bases). The V gene lost 2 bases and the J gene lost 4 bases, with 17 bases spanning the gap. CDR3 length: 17 amino acids. Germline-derived CDR1 and CDR2 are SGHDN and FVKESK. The CDR3 here is CASSQTPVPEGTGELFF. DNA for the CDR3: TGTGCCAGCAGCCAAACCCCGGTCCCCGAGGGCACCGGGGAGCTGTTTTTT. Variable domain in full (rest from reference TRBV14 and TRBJ2-2): EAGVTQFPSHSVIEKGQTVTLRCDPISGHDNLYWYRRVMGKEIKFLLHFVKESKQDESGMPNNRFLAERTGGTYSTLKVQPAELEDSGVYFCASSQTPVPEGTGELFFGEGSRLTVL.

This clonotype was seen repeatedly, ten times or more. The chain recombines TRBV20-1 with TRBJ2-3; maybe TRBD2 (6 bases). Germline-derived CDR1 and CDR2 are DFQATT and SNEGSKA (reference sequence). The CDR3 has 14 residues. The germline V and J ends were trimmed by 6 bases and 2 bases, with 15 bases remaining between them. This chain's CDR3 is CSARVGRFTDTQYF. In DNA form, the CDR3 reads TGCAGTGCGCGGGTTGGGAGGTTCACAGATACGCAGTATTTT.

The chain is built from TRBV15 and TRBJ2-5; 9 bases match TRBD1. Looked up from germline, CDR1 is LNHNV and CDR2 is YYDKDF (reference sequence). V trimming: 5 bases; J trimming: 1 base; junction bases outside the gene matches: 8. This CDR3 is 16 amino acids long. CDR3 sequence reads: CATSSQPGQGQETQYF. CDR3 nucleotides: TGTGCCACCAGCTCCCAGCCGGGACAGGGCCAAGAGACCCAGTACTTC.

This clonotype has only a few counts. This chain connects TRBV6-6 to TRBJ1-4; D gene uncertain. V lost 0 bases and J lost 13, with 9 bases in between. CDR1 is MNHNY and CDR2 is SVGAGI in the germline V gene (reference sequence). The CDR3 covers 12 residues. CDR3 loop: CASSYSEGSLFF. The CDR3 coding sequence is TGTGCCAGCAGTTACTCTGAGGGATCACTGTTTTTT.